Listed below are T cell receptor beta chains from one sample, sequenced in a study of T cells in localized non-small cell lung cancer. Sequenced by immunoSEQ multiplex PCR; TCRdb stores in-frame clones only, minus some. The data show approximately 14,000 clones, about four fifths seen once. Sequencing was performed on peripheral blood, taken before any cancer treatment. The receptors derive from a female donor of 60 years or more with stage I squamous cell lung carcinoma. Both conserved end residues are part of each CDR3. D genes are given only for firm matches. Rows give clone size only sometimes, using once, few, many, or a class for an expanded clone.

d_call,v_call,clone_size,j_call,cdr3_nt,cdr3_aa
NA,TRBV7-9,NA,TRBJ1-2,TGTGCCAGCAGTCAAGACTCCTATGGCTACACCTTC,CASSQDSYGYTF
NA,TRBV10-3,NA,TRBJ1-1,TGTGCCACCGCCCAAGTAGCCACTGAAGCTTTCTTT,CATAQVATEAFF
NA,TRBV7-2,once,TRBJ2-3,TGTGCCAGCAGCCCGAGCGGCGGGTATGGGAATATAGATACGCAGTATTTT,CASSPSGGYGNIDTQYF
NA,TRBV5-1,NA,TRBJ1-1,TGCGCCACGGGGGATACGAACACTGAAGCTTTCTTT,CATGDTNTEAFF
TRBD2,TRBV7-8,NA,TRBJ2-3,TGTGCCAGCAGCTTAGTAGCGGGGGGCACAGATACGCAGTATTTT,CASSLVAGGTDTQYF
TRBD2,TRBV27,NA,TRBJ2-3,TGTGCCAGCAGTTTGGGACTAGTCGGGAGATTAGATACGCAGTATTTT,CASSLGLVGRLDTQYF
TRBD2,TRBV29-1,NA,TRBJ2-3,TGCAGCGTTGCGGGGCGGGGGGGCACAGATACGCAGTATTTT,CSVAGRGGTDTQYF
NA,TRBV7-8,NA,TRBJ2-1,TGTGCCAGCAGCTTAGGCTCTCCAACTTACAATGAGCAGTTCTTC,CASSLGSPTYNEQFF
NA,TRBV9,once,TRBJ2-3,TGTGCCAGCAGCGGTTCAGGGGGAGGAACAGATACGCAGTATTTT,CASSGSGGGTDTQYF
TRBD2,TRBV7-2,NA,TRBJ2-5,TGTGCCAGCAGCTTCCTTTTAGGGACTAGCGGAGGGGAGACCCAGTACTTC,CASSFLLGTSGGETQYF
NA,TRBV7-2,NA,TRBJ1-5,TGTGCCAGCAGCCCATCAGTGGGGATAAGTCAGCCCCAGCATTTT,CASSPSVGISQPQHF
TRBD2,TRBV7-2,NA,TRBJ2-2,TGTGCCAGCAGCTTAAAAGCGGGGGGCCGCGGCGGGGAGCTGTTTTTT,CASSLKAGGRGGELFF
TRBD1,TRBV6-1,NA,TRBJ2-3,TGTGCCGGCAACCGGGACAGGGGTACCACAGATACGCAGTATTTT,CAGNRDRGTTDTQYF
NA,TRBV30,NA,TRBJ2-2,TGTGCCTGGAGTGTGAGTGAACCCGGGGAGCTGTTTTTT,CAWSVSEPGELFF
TRBD1,TRBV5-4,once,TRBJ1-1,TGTGCCAGCAGCAGACAGGGAGGGGTGAACACTGAAGCTTTCTTT,CASSRQGGVNTEAFF
NA,TRBV4-1,NA,TRBJ1-2,TGCGCCAGCAGCCAAGGAGGAGGCAGGGCCGCTAACTATGGCTACACCTTC,CASSQGGGRAANYGYTF
TRBD1,TRBV7-2,NA,TRBJ1-2,TGTGCCAGCAGCCCTTGGACAGGGGGCAGCTATGGCTACACCTTC,CASSPWTGGSYGYTF
TRBD1,TRBV9,NA,TRBJ1-5,TGTGCCAGCAGCGTGGGACAGGGCGGTCAGCCCCAGCATTTT,CASSVGQGGQPQHF
TRBD1,TRBV5-1,NA,TRBJ2-7,TGCGCCAGCAGCCTGGACCCGGGACAGGGGAACCACGAGCAGTACTTC,CASSLDPGQGNHEQYF
NA,TRBV12-5,once,TRBJ1-5,TGTGCTAGTGGCCAGACGCACAATCAGCCCCAGCATTTT,CASGQTHNQPQHF
TRBD1,TRBV5-1,NA,TRBJ2-5,TGCGCCAGCAGCTTGGCGCCAGGGGGCACGGGAGAGACCCAGTACTTC,CASSLAPGGTGETQYF
NA,TRBV19,NA,TRBJ1-1,TGTGCCAGTAGTGACCGGGACTTCACACCGAACACTGAAGCTTTCTTT,CASSDRDFTPNTEAFF
NA,TRBV27,NA,TRBJ1-5,TGTGCCAGCAGTTTATCGAGGGAAAAGCCCCAGCATTTT,CASSLSREKPQHF
TRBD1,TRBV19,NA,TRBJ1-5,TGTGCCAGTAGGGGGGACAGGGGCAATCAGCCCCAGCATTTT,CASRGDRGNQPQHF
NA,TRBV4-3,NA,TRBJ1-1,TGCGCCAGCAGCCAAGATCGCAGGGCGCGGAATACCGAAGCTTTCTTT,CASSQDRRARNTEAFF
NA,TRBV19,NA,TRBJ1-2,TGTGCCAGTAGTATAGCCCGGGGGAACTATGGCTACACCTTC,CASSIARGNYGYTF
TRBD1,TRBV5-5,NA,TRBJ2-1,TGTGCCAGCAGCTTGGGGACAGGGCTCGGCAATGAGCAGTTCTTC,CASSLGTGLGNEQFF
NA,TRBV7-9,NA,TRBJ2-2,TGTGCCAGCAGCCCTCAGCTCACCGGGGAGCTGTTTTTT,CASSPQLTGELFF
TRBD1,TRBV30,NA,TRBJ1-6,TGTGCCTGGAGTCTATACCGGGACAGGGGTTCACCCCTCCACTTT,CAWSLYRDRGSPLHF
TRBD1,TRBV5-4,NA,TRBJ2-7,TGTGCCAGCAGTCCGCCCGGGACAGGGTTGGGGGAGCAGTACTTC,CASSPPGTGLGEQYF
NA,TRBV7-2,NA,TRBJ2-5,TGTGCCAGCAGTTTCCAGGGGGGCAGACAAGAGACCCAGTACTTC,CASSFQGGRQETQYF
NA,TRBV27,NA,TRBJ1-2,TGTGCCAGCAGTGCGCACCCGGGAGCTCATGGCTACACCTTC,CASSAHPGAHGYTF
NA,TRBV11-2,once,TRBJ2-7,TGTGCCAGCAGCTTAGCGGCGGTCGAGCAGTACTTC,CASSLAAVEQYF
NA,TRBV6-6,NA,TRBJ2-5,TGTGCCAGCAGTTTCGAGGCGGGGGCGCAAGAGACCCAGTACTTC,CASSFEAGAQETQYF
NA,TRBV19,NA,TRBJ1-1,TGTGCCAGTAGTATAATGACGGTGAACACTGAAGCTTTCTTT,CASSIMTVNTEAFF
NA,TRBV30,NA,TRBJ1-3,TGTGCCTGGAGTGCAGGAGATTCTCCCACCATATATTTT,CAWSAGDSPTIYF
NA,TRBV7-2,few,TRBJ1-5,TGTGCCAGCAGCCCGCGCACAGGTGGCAATCAGCCCCAGCATTTT,CASSPRTGGNQPQHF
NA,TRBV7-8,NA,TRBJ2-2,TGTGCCAGCAGCCCCCGATGGTTGACCGGGGAGCTGTTTTTT,CASSPRWLTGELFF
TRBD1,TRBV5-1,NA,TRBJ2-2,TGCGCCAGCAGCACCGACAGGGGCTCCGGGGAGCTGTTTTTT,CASSTDRGSGELFF
NA,TRBV5-5,NA,TRBJ1-2,TGTGCCAGCAGCTTGGAGGGGGGTGGCTACACCTTC,CASSLEGGGYTF
TRBD1,TRBV5-1,few,TRBJ1-2,TGCGCCAGCAGCGTCCACACAGGGGGGGATGGCTACACCTTC,CASSVHTGGDGYTF
NA,TRBV6-1,NA,TRBJ2-3,TGTGCCAGCAGGCCCATAGCAACAGATACGCAGTATTTT,CASRPIATDTQYF
NA,TRBV21-1,once,TRBJ2-4,TGTGCCAGCAGCACACCGTCCCTAATTTCTAGCGGGGGGCCCGGGATCAGCATTCAGTACTTC,CASSTPSLISSGGPGISIQYF
TRBD1,TRBV19,NA,TRBJ1-4,TGTGCCACCAAGAGCCCGGGACAGAATGAAAAACTGTTTTTT,CATKSPGQNEKLFF
NA,TRBV30,NA,TRBJ1-2,TGTGCCTGGAATTATATGGAGCGCTACACCTTC,CAWNYMERYTF
NA,TRBV18,NA,TRBJ1-2,TGTGCCAGCTCAATAGAACAGGACTATGGCTACACCTTC,CASSIEQDYGYTF
NA,TRBV29-1,NA,TRBJ1-2,TGCAGCGTCTCCGCGGGGGGCAGTGGCTACACCTTC,CSVSAGGSGYTF
NA,TRBV6-4,NA,TRBJ2-7,TGTGCCAGCACCTTGGCTGCTTCCTACGAGCAGTACTTC,CASTLAASYEQYF
NA,TRBV5-6,NA,TRBJ1-4,TGTGCCAGCAGCCAACAGGGATTTGATGAAAAACTGTTTTTT,CASSQQGFDEKLFF
TRBD2,TRBV4-2,NA,TRBJ2-7,TGTGCCAGCAGCCAACTTTCCGGGACTAGCGGATCCTACGAGCAGTACTTC,CASSQLSGTSGSYEQYF
NA,TRBV6-6,few,TRBJ1-1,TGTGCCAGCAGTTCTGGGGGCCTCACTGAAGCTTTCTTT,CASSSGGLTEAFF
TRBD1,TRBV2,NA,TRBJ2-3,TGCGCCAGCGGAGTGACAGGGGGCATAGATACGCAGTATTTT,CASGVTGGIDTQYF
NA,TRBV9,NA,TRBJ2-7,TGTGCCAGCAGCGCCGGCGACGGCCCCTACGAGCAGTACTTC,CASSAGDGPYEQYF
NA,TRBV5-5,NA,TRBJ1-2,TGTGCCAGCAGCGTCGGGACCGAAGCTAACTATGGCTACACCTTC,CASSVGTEANYGYTF
NA,TRBV5-1,NA,TRBJ2-2,TGCGCCAGCAGCTCCGGGACCCGGGGCGGGGAGCTGTTTTTT,CASSSGTRGGELFF
NA,TRBV10-3,NA,TRBJ2-7,TGTGCCATTCAGGGCATGGACTCCTACGAGCAGTACTTC,CAIQGMDSYEQYF
TRBD1,TRBV7-9,few,TRBJ1-4,TGTGCCAGCAGCTTAGGACAGGGGAGGGCGGCTAATGAAAAACTGTTTTTT,CASSLGQGRAANEKLFF
NA,TRBV11-2,NA,TRBJ2-5,TGTGCCAGCAGCTTAATCCAGCAGGGGGAGACCCAGTACTTC,CASSLIQQGETQYF
NA,TRBV10-3,NA,TRBJ1-3,TGTGCCATCAGAGTCTCTGGAAACACCATATATTTT,CAIRVSGNTIYF
NA,TRBV5-7,NA,TRBJ2-3,TGTGCCAGCAGCCCCTTCCTTCTAGCACATACGCAGTATTTT,CASSPFLLAHTQYF